The 2 T cell receptor beta chains below were found in one sample sequenced in a study of shared clonotypes between healthy human individuals. Produced via immunoSEQ multiplex PCR; TCRdb's table is partial and in-frame only. Of millions of clones listed, about 95% are singletons. The source material was naive CD4+ T cells sorted from blood. Subset here: CD45RA+ positively selected. Every receptor here comes from a man between 18 and 35 years old in good health.

Comments on this clone: The same CDR3 is also encoded by other DNA sequences in this sample. The genes are TRBV5-1 and TRBJ2-1; D not resolved. The CDR3 consists of 12 residues. The germline gives CDR1 SGHRS, CDR2 YFSETQ. V lost 2 bases and J 8 bases, leaving 8 bases between the germline ends. The CDR3 protein is CASSLPTDEQFF. CDR3 in DNA: TGCGCCAGCAGCTTACCGACGGATGAGCAGTTCTTC.

This rearrangement joins TRBV29-1 to TRBJ2-5; D is undetermined. V lost 4 bases and J lost 1, with 16 bases in between. The CDR3 totals 15 residues. CDR1 and CDR2 from the germline V gene are SQVTM and ANQGSEA. The CDR3 here is CSVVYAVIFQETQYF. The CDR3 region has the DNA TGCAGCGTTGTTTATGCGGTAATTTTCCAAGAGACCCAGTACTTC.